This T cell receptor (beta chain) was sequenced during a study of blood T cell repertoires in COVID-19. Libraries were prepared by immunoSEQ multiplex PCR; TCRdb keeps only in-frame clonotypes and omits some of them. This table holds approximately 300,000 clones, roughly 90% found once. Per the germline V gene, CDR1 is SEHNR and CDR2 is FQNEAQ (reference sequence). The V segment lost 5 bases and the J segment 6 bases; nucleotides outside the gene matches: 9. The CDR3 is made up of 15 amino acids. The source material was PBMCs or T cells enriched from blood (not recorded which). The sequence was obtained from a man in his 60s who had recovered from COVID-19. This chain links TRBV7-9 with TRBJ1-4; the match to TRBD1 covers 7 bases. CDR3 loop: CASSLNRGSHEKLFF. The CDR3 bases are TGTGCCAGCAGCCTCAACAGGGGATCTCATGAAAAACTGTTTTTT.